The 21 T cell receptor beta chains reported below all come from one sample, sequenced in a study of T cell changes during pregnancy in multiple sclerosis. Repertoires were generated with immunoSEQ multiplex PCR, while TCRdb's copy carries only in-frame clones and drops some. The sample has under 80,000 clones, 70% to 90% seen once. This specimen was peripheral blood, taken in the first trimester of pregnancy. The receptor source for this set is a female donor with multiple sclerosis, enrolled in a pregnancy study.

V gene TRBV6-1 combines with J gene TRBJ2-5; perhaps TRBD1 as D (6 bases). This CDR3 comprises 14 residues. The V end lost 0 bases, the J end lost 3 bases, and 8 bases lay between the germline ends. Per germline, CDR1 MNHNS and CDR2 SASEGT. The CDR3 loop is CASSEAAGEETQYF. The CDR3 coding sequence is TGTGCCAGCAGTGAAGCGGCAGGGGAAGAGACCCAGTACTTC.

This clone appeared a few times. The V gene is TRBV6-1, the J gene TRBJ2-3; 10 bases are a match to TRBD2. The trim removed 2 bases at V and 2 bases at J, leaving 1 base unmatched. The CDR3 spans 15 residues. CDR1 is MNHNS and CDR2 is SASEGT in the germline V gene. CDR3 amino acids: CASSELAGATDTQYF. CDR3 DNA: TGTGCCAGCAGTGAACTAGCGGGAGCCACAGATACGCAGTATTTT.

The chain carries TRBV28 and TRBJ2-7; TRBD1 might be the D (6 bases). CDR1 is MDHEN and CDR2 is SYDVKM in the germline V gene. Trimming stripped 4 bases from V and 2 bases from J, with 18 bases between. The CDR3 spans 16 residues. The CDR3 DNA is TGTGCCAGCAGTTGGCCCGGGACATATAATACCTACGAGCAGTACTTC. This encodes CASSWPGTYNTYEQYF.

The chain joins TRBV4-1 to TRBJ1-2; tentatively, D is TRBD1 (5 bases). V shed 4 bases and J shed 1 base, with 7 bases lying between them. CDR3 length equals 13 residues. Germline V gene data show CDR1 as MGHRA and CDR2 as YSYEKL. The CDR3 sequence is CASSPGLNYGYTF. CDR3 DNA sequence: TGCGCCAGCAGCCCGGGACTTAACTATGGCTACACCTTC.

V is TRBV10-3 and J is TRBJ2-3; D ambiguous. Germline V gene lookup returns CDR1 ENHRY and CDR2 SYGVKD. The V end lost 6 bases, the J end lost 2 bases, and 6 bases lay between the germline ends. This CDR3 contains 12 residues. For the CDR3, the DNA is TGTGCCATCAGCGCGATCACAGATACGCAGTATTTT. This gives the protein CAISAITDTQYF.

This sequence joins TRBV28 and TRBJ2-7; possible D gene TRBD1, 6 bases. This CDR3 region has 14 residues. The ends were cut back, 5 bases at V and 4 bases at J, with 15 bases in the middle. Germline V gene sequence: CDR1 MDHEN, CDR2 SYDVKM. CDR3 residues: CASSPLQGWYEQYF. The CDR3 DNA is TGTGCCAGCAGTCCCCTTCAGGGGTGGTACGAGCAGTACTTC. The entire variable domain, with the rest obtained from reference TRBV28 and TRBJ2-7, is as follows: DVKVTQSSRYLVKRTGEKVFLECVQDMDHENMFWYRQDPGLGLRLIYFSYDVKMKEKGDIPEGYSVSREKKERFSLILESASTNQTSMYLCASSPLQGWYEQYFGPGTRLTVT.

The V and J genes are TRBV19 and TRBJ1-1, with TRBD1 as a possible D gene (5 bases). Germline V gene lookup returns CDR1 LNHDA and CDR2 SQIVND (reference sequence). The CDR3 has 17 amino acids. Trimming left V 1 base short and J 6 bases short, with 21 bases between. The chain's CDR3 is CASSIGRDWGSRAEAFF. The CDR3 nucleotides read TGTGCCAGTAGTATAGGGAGGGATTGGGGGTCTCGGGCTGAAGCTTTCTTT.

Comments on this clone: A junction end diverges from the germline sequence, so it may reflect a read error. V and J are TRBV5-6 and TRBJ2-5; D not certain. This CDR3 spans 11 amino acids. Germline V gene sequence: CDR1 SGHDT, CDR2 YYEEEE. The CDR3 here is CASSHQETQYF. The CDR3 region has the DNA TGTGCCAGCAGCCACCAGGAGACCCAGTACTTC.

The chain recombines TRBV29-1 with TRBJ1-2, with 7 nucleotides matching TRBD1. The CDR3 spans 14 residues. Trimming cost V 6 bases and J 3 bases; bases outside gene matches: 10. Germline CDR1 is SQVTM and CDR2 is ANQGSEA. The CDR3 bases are TGCAGCGTGAGAACAGGGGAATGGGACTATGGCTACACCTTC. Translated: CSVRTGEWDYGYTF.

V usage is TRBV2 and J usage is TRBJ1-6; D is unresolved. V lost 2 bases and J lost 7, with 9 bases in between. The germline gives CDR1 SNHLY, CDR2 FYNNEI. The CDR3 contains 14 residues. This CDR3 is CASSEPATNSPLHF. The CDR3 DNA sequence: TGTGCCAGCAGTGAACCTGCTACGAATTCACCCCTCCACTTT.

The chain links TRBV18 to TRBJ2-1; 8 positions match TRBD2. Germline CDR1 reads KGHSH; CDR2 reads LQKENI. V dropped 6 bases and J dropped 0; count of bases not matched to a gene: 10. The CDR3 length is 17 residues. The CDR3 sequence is CASSRQTSASSYNEQFF. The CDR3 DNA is TGTGCCAGCTCTCGACAGACTAGCGCGAGCTCCTACAATGAGCAGTTCTTC.

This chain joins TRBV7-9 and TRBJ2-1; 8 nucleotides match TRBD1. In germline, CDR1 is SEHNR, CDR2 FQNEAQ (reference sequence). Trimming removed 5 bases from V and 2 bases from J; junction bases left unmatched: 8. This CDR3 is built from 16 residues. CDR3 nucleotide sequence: TGTGCCAGCAGCCCCCGAGGGACAGGCCCCTACAATGAGCAGTTCTTC. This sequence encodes CASSPRGTGPYNEQFF.

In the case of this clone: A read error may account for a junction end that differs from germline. CDR3 residues: CASSLVCDGLEAFF. DNA of the CDR3: TGTGCTAGCAGCTTAGTTTGTGACGGACTTGAAGCTTTCTTT. This chain connects TRBV7-7 to TRBJ1-1, with D uncertain. CDR3 size: 14 residues. Germline CDR1 is SSHAT and CDR2 is FNYEAQ (reference sequence). Drawing the rest from reference TRBV7-7 and TRBJ1-1, the complete variable domain is GAGVSQSPRYKVTKRGQDVTLRCDPISSHATLYWYQQALGQGPEFLTYFNYEAQPDKSGLPSDRFSAERPEGSISTLTIQRTEQRDSAMYRCASSLVCDGLEAFFGQGTRLTVV.

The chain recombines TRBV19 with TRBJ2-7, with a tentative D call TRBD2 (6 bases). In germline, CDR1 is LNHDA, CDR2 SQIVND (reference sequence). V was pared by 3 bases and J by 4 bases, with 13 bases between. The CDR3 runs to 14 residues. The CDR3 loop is CASSIFGSGYEQYF. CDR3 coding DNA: TGTGCCAGTAGTATCTTCGGGAGTGGTTACGAGCAGTACTTC.

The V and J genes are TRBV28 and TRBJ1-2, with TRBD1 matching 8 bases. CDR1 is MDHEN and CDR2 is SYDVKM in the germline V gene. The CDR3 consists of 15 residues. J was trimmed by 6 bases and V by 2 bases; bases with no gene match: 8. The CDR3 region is CASSLHRDRLDGYTF. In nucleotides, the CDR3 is TGTGCCAGCAGTTTACACCGGGACAGGTTGGATGGCTACACCTTC.

In DNA, the CDR3 is TGTGCCAGTAACCCCCGGACTAGCGAAAACACCGGGGAGCTGTTTTTT. Encoded protein: CASNPRTSENTGELFF. The chain is built from TRBV19 and TRBJ2-2; 9 positions agree with TRBD2. Germline-derived CDR1 and CDR2 are LNHDA and SQIVND (reference sequence). The CDR3 extends over 16 amino acids. Trimming at V came to 7 bases and at J to 2 bases, leaving 8 bases not matched to a gene. Looking up the rest from reference TRBV19 and TRBJ2-2 gives the full variable domain: DGGITQSPKYLFRKEGQNVTLSCEQNLNHDAMYWYRQDPGQGLRLIYYSQIVNDFQKGDIAEGYSVSREKKESFPLTVTSAQKNPTAFYLCASNPRTSENTGELFFGEGSRLTVL.

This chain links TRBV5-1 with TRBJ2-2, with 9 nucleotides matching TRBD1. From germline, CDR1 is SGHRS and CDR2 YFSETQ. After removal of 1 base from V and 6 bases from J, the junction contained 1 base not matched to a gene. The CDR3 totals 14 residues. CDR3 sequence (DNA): TGCGCCAGCAGCTTGACAGGGGGCGCCGGGGAGCTGTTTTTT. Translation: CASSLTGGAGELFF.

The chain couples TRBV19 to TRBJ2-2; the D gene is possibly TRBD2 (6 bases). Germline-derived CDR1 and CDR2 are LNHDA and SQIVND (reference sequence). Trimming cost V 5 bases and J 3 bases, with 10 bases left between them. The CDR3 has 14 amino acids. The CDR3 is CASSQGGDTGELFF. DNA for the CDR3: TGTGCCAGTAGTCAGGGCGGGGACACCGGGGAGCTGTTTTTT.

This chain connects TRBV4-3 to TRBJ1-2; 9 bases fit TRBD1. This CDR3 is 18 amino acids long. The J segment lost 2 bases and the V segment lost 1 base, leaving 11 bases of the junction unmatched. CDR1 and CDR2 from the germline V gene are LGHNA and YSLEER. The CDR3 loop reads CASSQGAGTGPINYGYTF. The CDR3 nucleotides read TGCGCCAGCAGCCAAGGCGCTGGGACAGGGCCCATCAACTATGGCTACACCTTC.

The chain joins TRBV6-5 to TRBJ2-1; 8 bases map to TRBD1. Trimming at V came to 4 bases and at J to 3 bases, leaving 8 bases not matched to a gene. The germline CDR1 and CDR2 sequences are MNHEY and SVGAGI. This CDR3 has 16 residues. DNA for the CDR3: TGTGCCAGCAGTTCCTCGACAGGGGAAGTCTACAATGAGCAGTTCTTC. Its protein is CASSSSTGEVYNEQFF.

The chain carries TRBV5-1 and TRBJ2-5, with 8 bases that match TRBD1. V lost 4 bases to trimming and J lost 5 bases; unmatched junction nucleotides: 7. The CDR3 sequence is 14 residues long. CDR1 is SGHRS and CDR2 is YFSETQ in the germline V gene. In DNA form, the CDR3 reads TGCGCCAGCAGCGGGGGGACAGGCCTCGAGACCCAGTACTTC. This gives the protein CASSGGTGLETQYF.